A single sample gave rise to the 17 T cell receptor beta chains below, sequenced in a study of blood T cell repertoires in COVID-19. The repertoire was sequenced with immunoSEQ multiplex PCR; TCRdb's copy has only in-frame clones and lacks some. This table has approximately 150,000 clones, roughly 80% appearing once. The sample was peripheral blood. The receptors here all came from a man aged 50-59 years with active or convalescent COVID-19.

Comment on this clone: Other DNA sequences of this sample code for an identical CDR3. This sequence joins TRBV5-8 and TRBJ2-1, with D hard to call. CDR1 and CDR2 from the germline V gene are SGHTS and YDEGEE. V was clipped by 2 bases and J by 2 bases, with 5 bases between them. This CDR3 has 13 amino acids. Here the CDR3 DNA reads TGTGCCAGCAGCTTCCTAGCCTACAATGAGCAGTTCTTC. This sequence encodes CASSFLAYNEQFF.

The chain couples TRBV9 to TRBJ2-2; 10 bases align to TRBD2. The CDR3 runs 16 residues. From germline, CDR1 is SGDLS and CDR2 YYNGEE. With V trimmed by 1 base and J by 6 bases, 6 bases remained unmatched. This CDR3 is CASSVRLAGASGELFF. CDR3 DNA: TGTGCCAGCAGCGTACGGCTAGCGGGAGCTTCCGGGGAGCTGTTTTTT.

The rearrangement uses TRBV2 and TRBJ1-5; D not certain. The CDR3 is made up of 14 amino acids. Deletions cut 6 bases from V and 5 bases from J, with 14 bases between. Per the germline V gene, CDR1 is SNHLY and CDR2 is FYNNEI. The DNA of the CDR3 is TGTGCCAGCAGCCTACTAGGAGAATATCAGCCCCAGCATTTT. Translating gives CASSLLGEYQPQHF.

This chain links TRBV4-1 with TRBJ1-2, with a possible D match to TRBD1 (6 bases). The CDR3 has 12 amino acids. Germline lookup yields CDR1 MGHRA and CDR2 YSYEKL. Trimming took off 4 bases at V and 7 bases at J, with 10 bases between the two ends. The DNA of the CDR3 is TGCGCCAGCAGCCGAACAGGGACTGGCTACACCTTC. The encoded protein is CASSRTGTGYTF.

This clone was counted once. This chain connects TRBV19 to TRBJ2-7; a possible D gene is TRBD1 (6 bases). Germline V gives CDR1 LNHDA, CDR2 SQIVND (reference sequence). Trimming removed 5 bases at V and 3 bases at J, with 11 bases between. This CDR3 comprises 13 residues. CDR3 nucleotide sequence: TGTGCCAGTAGTGCGGACAGTTACTACGAGCAGTACTTC. As protein: CASSADSYYEQYF.

This clone was detected only a few times. The chain has TRBV7-9 and TRBJ2-1, with 15 nucleotides matching TRBD2. Germline V gene lookup returns CDR1 SEHNR and CDR2 FQNEAQ (reference sequence). The CDR3 is 17 amino acids. V shed 4 bases and J 2 bases; nucleotides not matched to a gene: 3. The CDR3 region has the DNA TGTGCCAGCAGCTCCGGGACTAGCGGGAGGACCTACAATGAGCAGTTCTTC. This translates into CASSSGTSGRTYNEQFF.

The chain has TRBV25-1 and TRBJ1-3; possibly TRBD1 for D (6 bases). V was clipped by 3 bases and J by 4 bases, with 13 bases between them. The germline CDR1 and CDR2 sequences are MGHDK and SYGVNS. The CDR3 loop spans 15 amino acids. The DNA of the CDR3 is TGTGCCAGCAGTGACCTCGGGCAGGGGGGAAACACCATATATTTT. This codes for CASSDLGQGGNTIYF.

This chain uses TRBV5-6 with TRBJ2-5; 13 bases align to TRBD2. Germline assignment: CDR1 SGHDT and CDR2 YYEEEE. CDR3 length: 19 residues. V shed 6 bases, J shed 2 bases, and the junction held 16 bases outside the gene matches. CDR3 DNA: TGTGCCAGCATGGGTGGGACTAGCGGGAACCGATTATTGCAAGAGACCCAGTACTTC. Protein product: CASMGGTSGNRLLQETQYF.

This clone appeared a few times. The V gene is TRBV29-1, the J gene TRBJ2-7; TRBD1 agrees at 9 bases. The length of the CDR3 is 13 residues. CDR1 and CDR2 from the germline V gene are SQVTM and ANQGSEA. With 5 bases clipped from V and 2 bases from J, the junction kept 4 bases outside the gene matches. The CDR3 here is CSVWDRVAYEQYF. The CDR3 region has the DNA TGCAGCGTTTGGGACAGGGTAGCCTACGAGCAGTACTTC.

Only a few counts were recorded for this clone. The V gene is TRBV6-6, the J gene TRBJ2-1, with D tentatively TRBD1 (5 bases). The CDR3 is 12 amino acids. CDR1 MNHNY and CDR2 SVGAGI come from the germline V gene (reference sequence). Trimming stripped 7 bases from V and 4 bases from J, with 8 bases between. In nucleotides, the CDR3 is TGTGCCAGCATGTCAGGGTACAATGAGCAGTTCTTC. Its protein product is CASMSGYNEQFF.

The chain has TRBV29-1 and TRBJ2-1, with TRBD1 matching over 8 bases. The germline CDR1 and CDR2 sequences are SQVTM and ANQGSEA. V dropped 0 bases and J dropped 3; count of bases not matched to a gene: 4. The CDR3 length is 15 residues. CDR3 nucleotides: TGCAGCGTTGAAGATCCGGACAGGGTCTACAATGAGCAGTTCTTC. The encoded protein is CSVEDPDRVYNEQFF.

V gene TRBV12-3 or TRBV12-4 combines with J gene TRBJ2-7; a weak D match, TRBD2 (5 bases). Trimming cost V 2 bases and J 3 bases, with 8 bases left between them. The CDR3 extends over 13 amino acids. This chain's CDR3 is CASSLRAGYEQYF. CDR3 DNA sequence: TGTGCCAGCAGTTTAAGGGCGGGCTACGAGCAGTACTTC.

The V and J genes are TRBV2 and TRBJ1-1; perhaps TRBD1 as D (5 bases). CDR1 and CDR2 (germline): SNHLY, FYNNEI. The CDR3 consists of 13 residues. Deletions cut 7 bases from V and 2 bases from J, with 11 bases between. As DNA, the CDR3 is TGTGCCAGCACCGAGACAGAAAACACTGAAGCTTTCTTT. Protein: CASTETENTEAFF.

This clone was detected only a few times. The rearrangement joins TRBV11-2 to TRBJ2-7, with a possible D match to TRBD1 (5 bases). CDR1 and CDR2 from the germline V gene are SGHAT and FQNNGV. V was trimmed by 1 base and J by 5 bases, leaving 12 bases between them. There are 14 residues in the CDR3. The CDR3 DNA follows: TGTGCCAGCAGCTTAGGAAGGGGATTCCACGAGCAGTACTTC. Encoded protein: CASSLGRGFHEQYF.

This sequence joins TRBV7-3 and TRBJ2-1; 7 bases agree with TRBD1. The CDR3 contains 14 residues. Germline CDR1 and CDR2: SGHTA and FQGTGA. V was clipped by 5 bases and J by 0 bases; unmatched bases: 1. CDR3 protein: CASSRTGSYNEQFF. The CDR3 nucleotides are TGTGCCAGCAGCCGGACAGGCTCCTACAATGAGCAGTTCTTC.

The chain carries TRBV27 and TRBJ2-1, with D possibly TRBD1 on 6 matching bases. The V gene's germline CDR1 is MNHEY and CDR2 SMNVEV (reference sequence). Deletions cut 3 bases from V and 0 bases from J, with 9 bases between. The CDR3 has 15 residues. The CDR3 is CASSLGASSYNEQFF. For the CDR3, the DNA is TGTGCCAGCAGTTTGGGGGCGAGCTCCTACAATGAGCAGTTCTTC.

This clone has just a few counts. The rearrangement uses TRBV7-8 and TRBJ2-5, with a weak D call TRBD2 (5 bases). The CDR3 has 14 amino acids. V lost 4 bases and J 1 base, leaving 10 bases between the germline ends. CDR1 and CDR2 from the germline V gene are SGHVS and FQNEAQ. DNA for the CDR3: TGTGCCAGCAGCTCCCTTCGGGGCCAAGAGACCCAGTACTTC. It yields the protein CASSSLRGQETQYF.